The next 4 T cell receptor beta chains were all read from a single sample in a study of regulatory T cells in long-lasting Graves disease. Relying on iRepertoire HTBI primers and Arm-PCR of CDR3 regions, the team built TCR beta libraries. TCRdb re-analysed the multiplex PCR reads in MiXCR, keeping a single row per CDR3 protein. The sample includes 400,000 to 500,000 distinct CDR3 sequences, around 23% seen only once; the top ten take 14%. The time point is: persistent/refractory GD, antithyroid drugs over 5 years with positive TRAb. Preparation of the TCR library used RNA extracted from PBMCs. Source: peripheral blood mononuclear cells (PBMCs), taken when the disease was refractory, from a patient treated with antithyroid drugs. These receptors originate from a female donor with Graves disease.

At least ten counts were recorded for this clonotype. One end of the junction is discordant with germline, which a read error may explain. The CDR3 loop is CASSRDRDNEKLFF. In nucleotides, the CDR3 is TGCGCCAGCAGCCGGGACAGGGATAATGAAAAACTGTTTTTT. The V gene is TRBV28, the J gene TRBJ1-4, with TRBD1 matching 9 bases. This CDR3 is built from 14 residues. The germline V gene encodes CDR1 MDHEN and CDR2 SYDVKM.

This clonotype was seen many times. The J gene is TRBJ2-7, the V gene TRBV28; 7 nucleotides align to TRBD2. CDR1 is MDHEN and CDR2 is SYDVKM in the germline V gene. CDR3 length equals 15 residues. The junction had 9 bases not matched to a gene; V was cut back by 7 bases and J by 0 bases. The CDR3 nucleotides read TGTGCCAGCATCCCGTCCCGCGGGAGCTCCTACGAGCAGTACTTC. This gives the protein CASIPSRGSSYEQYF.

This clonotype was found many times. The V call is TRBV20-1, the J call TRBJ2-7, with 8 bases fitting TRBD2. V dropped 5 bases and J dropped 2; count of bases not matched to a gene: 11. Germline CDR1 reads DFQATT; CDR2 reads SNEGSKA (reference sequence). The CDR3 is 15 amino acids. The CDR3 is CSARGGSGNPYEQYF. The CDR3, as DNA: TGCAGTGCTCGAGGCGGTAGCGGGAACCCCTACGAGCAGTACTTC.

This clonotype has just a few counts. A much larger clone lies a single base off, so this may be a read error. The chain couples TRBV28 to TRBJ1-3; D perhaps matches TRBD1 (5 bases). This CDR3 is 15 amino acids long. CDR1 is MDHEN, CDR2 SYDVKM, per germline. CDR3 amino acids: CASSLGQVFGNTTYF. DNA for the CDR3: TGTGCCAGCAGTTTGGGGCAGGTTTTTGGAAACACCACATATTTT.